These T cell receptor beta chains were read from a single sample in a study of blood T cell repertoires in COVID-19. TCRdb's table, derived via immunoSEQ multiplex PCR, lists solely in-frame clones and lacks some. The sample holds 120,000 or so clones, around 81% seen once. Sequenced material: peripheral blood. All receptors derive from an older man with acute or convalescent COVID-19. The conserved cysteine and the conserved F or W are not part of the CDR3 here. Each record gives: V gene, J gene, CDR3 length, clone size, CDR3 protein. Size is stated for part of the rows, as once, few or many counts, or as a class when the clone is expanded.

TRBV4-3,TRBJ1-3,14,-,ASSQDRPGTGNTIY
TRBV5-8,TRBJ2-7,9,-,ASSFSYEQY
TRBV14,TRBJ2-3,14,-,ASSSRGISSTDTQY
TRBV6-2/TRBV6-3,TRBJ2-1,12,-,ASSSGLATSEQF
TRBV19,TRBJ1-4,13,-,ASSPRQRTKEKLF
TRBV19,TRBJ1-5,11,once,ASRRRVGQPQH
TRBV7-2,TRBJ2-2,12,-,ASRFRGGTGELF
TRBV19,TRBJ2-1,14,-,ASSTRSSGADNEQF
TRBV19,TRBJ1-2,11,once,ASSITGRSGYT
TRBV13,TRBJ1-6,13,-,ASSLDPGGSSPLH
TRBV5-8,TRBJ2-5,12,-,ASSLGQRGETQY
TRBV7-2,TRBJ1-3,11,-,ASSLEQGNTIY
TRBV6-6,TRBJ2-7,13,few,ASSSPSLVAYEQY
TRBV5-1,TRBJ1-1,12,-,ASSSQVENTEAF
TRBV19,TRBJ1-1,11,-,ASITPGNTEAF
TRBV12-5,TRBJ2-3,14,once,ASGPYRGLGTDTQY
TRBV6-6,TRBJ2-3,13,-,ASLKRGGIADTQY
TRBV19,TRBJ1-6,13,few,ASSMSGTGNSPLH
TRBV11-2,TRBJ1-1,13,few,ASSFGTGINTEAF
TRBV5-8,TRBJ1-2,14,-,ASSGTPGLGAYGYT
TRBV7-2,TRBJ1-3,12,-,ASTQAGTGNTIY
TRBV12-2,TRBJ2-2,16,once,ASRLTGLAGCNTGELF
TRBV23-1,TRBJ1-4,14,-,ASSQSHFRVNEKLF
TRBV6-5,TRBJ2-1,12,-,ASGRLDSYNEQF
TRBV5-1,TRBJ2-7,15,-,ASSVASGTSGGYEQY
TRBV7-9,TRBJ2-5,11,few,ASSLGEWETQY
TRBV4-3,TRBJ1-3,15,few,ASSQDRGALSGNTIY
TRBV7-2,TRBJ2-6,12,-,ASSLVAGANVLT
TRBV7-2,TRBJ2-2,14,-,ASSRSAGTNTGELF
TRBV2,TRBJ2-3,11,-,ASSALLADTQY
TRBV19,TRBJ1-4,14,-,ASSIIPRWSNEKLF
TRBV6-5,TRBJ2-7,12,-,ASTTGQGWYEQY
TRBV7-9,TRBJ1-1,14,-,ASSLDRGQGSPEAF
TRBV15,TRBJ1-1,11,-,ATSRQMNTEAF
TRBV19,TRBJ1-5,12,few,ASSIPGRNQPQH
TRBV5-1,TRBJ2-1,13,-,ASSLGHETYNEQF
TRBV5-5,TRBJ2-7,11,-,ASSPRNSYEQY
TRBV7-3,TRBJ2-1,11,once,ASSGTGRDEQF
TRBV30,TRBJ1-4,11,-,AWSPQTGGKLF
TRBV11-2,TRBJ2-7,10,-,ASRVATYEQY
TRBV4-1,TRBJ2-2,15,few,ASSHARGGLSTGELF
TRBV6-2/TRBV6-3,TRBJ2-2,16,-,ASSFDRTKSLNTGELF
TRBV5-6,TRBJ1-2,13,once,ASSLSGGQGYGYT
TRBV7-8,TRBJ1-5,13,once,ASSRAGTDNQPQH
TRBV15,TRBJ2-7,11,-,ATSRGHLYEQY
TRBV7-2,TRBJ2-1,14,-,ASSLIPGGRGNEQF
TRBV5-1,TRBJ2-7,12,-,ASSWVDRSYEQY
TRBV18,TRBJ2-2,15,few,ASSPSGGARNTGELF
TRBV11-3,TRBJ1-2,12,-,ASSLDSGGYGYT
TRBV7-2,TRBJ1-5,11,-,ASSPQGSQPQH
TRBV6-5,TRBJ2-7,10,few,ASTGGPYEQY
TRBV9,TRBJ2-3,12,once,ASSVVPLTDTQY
TRBV5-4,TRBJ2-1,13,-,ASSLDQGAYNEQF
TRBV18,TRBJ1-2,12,-,ASSPGQGAYGYT
TRBV19,TRBJ1-2,12,-,ASSADLRDYGYT
TRBV15,TRBJ1-1,12,-,ATSRVEPNTEAF
TRBV27,TRBJ1-6,12,-,ASSFRVDNSPLH
TRBV5-1,TRBJ2-5,11,-,ASSSRGSETQY
TRBV15,TRBJ2-5,13,once,ATSRESQGQETQY
TRBV5-8,TRBJ2-6,17,-,ASSSRRTGFTSGANVLT